This T cell receptor beta chain was sequenced for a study of graft-versus-host responses after intestinal transplantation. At the level of the study: Grafts were multivisceral, liver-intestinal, or isolated intestinal. Each recipient received anti-thymocyte globulin induction, then tacrolimus and steroids for about 3 years.

Method: immunoSEQ multiplex PCR; TCRdb's copy keeps in-frame clones and lacks some. The table has around 120,000 clones, approximately 95% seen once. This CDR3 is built from 13 residues. Trimming took 7 bases from V and 0 from J, leaving 9 bases between them. Germline V CDR1 and CDR2: SEHNR, FQNEAQ (reference sequence). General study points: The authors found GvH clones in recipient marrow, some appearing first in ileum or blood.

As for this clone: Antigen unknown.

The sequence was obtained from a human donor who received an intestinal transplant. The material sequenced was unstimulated CD8+ T cells sorted from spleen or lymph node cells, taken before intestinal transplant. This sequence joins TRBV7-9 and TRBJ1-1; TRBD1 might be the D (6 bases). The CDR3 DNA reads as TGTGCCAGCACCGGGACATTGAACACTGAAGCTTTCTTT. Translation gives CASTGTLNTEAFF.